This TCR beta chain was retrieved from a study of blood T cells in healthy people across ages. Study-wide context: Template switching captured about one barcoded beta molecule per two T cells. Broader study findings: Higher diversity and more naive CD4+ cells were features of long-lived donors, compared to aged donors. CMV status of donors was unknown, possibly confounding expanded clonotype changes.

Primers used in a second PCR of roughly 6 to 12 cycles were a sample-barcoded 5' primer and a J-beta primer mix. TCRdb used MiXCR to reprocess the 5' RACE reads, holding one entry per CDR3 protein. The sample has around 1.5 million distinct CDR3 sequences, roughly 32% seen once; the top ten hold around 10%. Regarding this clonotype: Antigen unknown.

PBMCs numbering at least 7 million were isolated per sample. CDR1 and CDR2 from the germline V gene are DFQATT and SNEGSKA (reference sequence). CDR3 length: 12 amino acids. Trimming took 1 base from V and 7 from J, leaving 10 bases between them. Specimen: blood. This chain connects TRBV20-1 to TRBJ1-1; D remains ambiguous. The sequence was obtained from a woman in her twenties or thirties in good health. The CDR3 bases are TGCAGTGCTAGAGGGAAGTCAGGTGAAGCTTTCTTT. As protein: CSARGKSGEAFF.